This TCR beta chain was sequenced during a study of T-cell reconstitution after alpha-beta-depleted transplantation in children. Germline V CDR1 and CDR2: MDHEN, SYDVKM. The CDR3 totals 13 residues. J lost 4 bases, V lost 2 bases, and 1 base had no gene match. Preparing the TCRbeta library involved the use of unique molecular identifiers. In TCRdb, the PCR reads were re-called with MiXCR into one record per CDR3 protein. This table holds about 120,000 distinct CDR3 sequences, roughly 23% found once. This clonotype was found many times. What it binds is not known. Study observations and caveats: At the one-year point after transplant, T-cell counts and TCRbeta diversity were found to come mostly from T cells that had been newly produced.

The clonotype originates from a male patient aged 2-9 years who had a stem cell transplant for chronic granulomatous disease, so the T cells may come from the graft donor. Sequencing was performed on PBMCs, mostly from graft donor cells, taken 180 days after TCRalphabeta/CD19-depleted stem cell transplant. The V call is TRBV28, the J call TRBJ1-2; 7 bases are shared with TRBD1. In nucleotides, the CDR3 is TGTGCCAGCAGTTTAGACAGGGTCTATGGCTACACCTTC. This codes for CASSLDRVYGYTF.